The text below deals with one TCR beta chain. Antigen unknown. These data are taken from a study of blood T cells in healthy people across ages. Notes on the study in general: TCR beta diversity per million T cells fell roughly linearly with age.

Trimming cost V 1 base and J 7 bases, with 10 bases left between them. Germline V gene lookup returns CDR1 SEHNR and CDR2 FQNEAQ (reference sequence). This CDR3 has 13 amino acids. It was with a sample-barcoded 5' primer and a J-beta primer mix that a second PCR of roughly 7 to 12 cycles was run. TCRdb called the 5' RACE reads again in MiXCR, with one record for every CDR3 protein. Of hundreds of thousands of distinct CDR3 sequences listed, 62% are singletons. The rearrangement joins TRBV7-9 to TRBJ1-1; no clear D. This clonotype was sampled from a young man in good health. The sequencing input was blood. CDR3 sequence: CASSLEAAGEAFF. The CDR3, as DNA: TGTGCCAGCAGCTTAGAGGCAGCCGGTGAAGCTTTCTTT.